The 9 T cell receptor beta chains given below trace back to one sample, sequenced in a study of control samples from healthy donors and cancer patients. The protocol was immunoSEQ multiplex PCR, while the TCRdb copy is restricted to in-frame clones and leaves out a portion. The sample has 150,000 or so clones, over 85% seen once. Sequencing was carried out using blood. These receptors were collected from a man younger than 45 in good health.

The chain has TRBV5-6 and TRBJ1-1, with D perhaps TRBD1 (5 bases). Deletions cut 3 bases from V and 3 bases from J, with 12 bases between. Per the germline V gene, CDR1 is SGHDT and CDR2 is YYEEEE. This CDR3 has 14 residues. CDR3 amino acids: CASSSAQGDTEAFF. In nucleotides, the CDR3 is TGTGCCAGCAGCTCCGCGCAGGGTGACACTGAAGCTTTCTTT.

The chain couples TRBV6-5 to TRBJ2-7; the D gene is possibly TRBD1 (5 bases). Germline V CDR1 and CDR2: MNHEY, SVGAGI. Between the trimmed V and J ends, which lost 10 bases and 6 bases, there was a span of 16 bases. This CDR3 has 12 residues. In nucleotides, the CDR3 is TGTGCCACCACCCTAGGAAGGGGCGAGCAGTACTTC. Translated: CATTLGRGEQYF.

The V gene is TRBV6-1, the J gene TRBJ2-3; the match to TRBD2 covers 8 bases. The CDR3 length is 18 residues. Per the germline V gene, CDR1 is MNHNS and CDR2 is SASEGT. The J segment lost 1 base and the V segment lost 4 bases, leaving 13 bases of the junction unmatched. The CDR3 is CASSGGGLAPRGTDTQYF. CDR3 sequence (DNA): TGTGCCAGCAGTGGGGGAGGACTAGCTCCTAGGGGCACAGATACGCAGTATTTT.

V and J are TRBV7-2 and TRBJ2-4, with 8 bases that match TRBD2. In germline, CDR1 is SGHTA, CDR2 FQGNSA. The CDR3 consists of 13 residues. V shed 5 bases and J 6 bases; nucleotides not matched to a gene: 3. CDR3: CASSREGGNIQYF. Here the CDR3 DNA reads TGTGCCAGCAGCCGGGAGGGGGGAAACATTCAGTACTTC.

The V call is TRBV19, the J call TRBJ1-5, with 7 bases identical to TRBD1. Trimming at V came to 7 bases and at J to 5 bases, leaving 2 bases not matched to a gene. Germline V gene lookup returns CDR1 LNHDA and CDR2 SQIVND (reference sequence). The CDR3 loop spans 12 amino acids. The CDR3 DNA follows: TGTGCCAGTACAGACAGGGATCAGCCCCAGCATTTT. It codes for CASTDRDQPQHF.

The V gene is TRBV19, the J gene TRBJ1-4; D might be TRBD1 (5 bases). Germline CDR1 is LNHDA and CDR2 is SQIVND (reference sequence). V lost 10 bases, J lost 7 bases, and 19 bases lay in between. The CDR3 covers 14 residues. The CDR3 DNA is TGTGCCACCCTCCCGGGACGGGGAAGTGAAAAACTGTTTTTT. This sequence encodes CATLPGRGSEKLFF.

The rearrangement joins TRBV24-1 to TRBJ1-2; no clear D gene. The germline gives CDR1 KGHDR, CDR2 SFDVKD. The V and J ends lost 2 bases and 7 bases respectively, with 13 bases between them. The CDR3 totals 14 residues. DNA of the CDR3: TGTGCCACCAGTGATTACAGCAACATGGGTGGCTACACCTTC. Its protein product is CATSDYSNMGGYTF.

V and J are TRBV5-1 and TRBJ2-2, with 8 bases that match TRBD2. The trim removed 5 bases at V and 7 bases at J, leaving 7 bases unmatched. The CDR3 extends over 14 amino acids. Germline V gene sequence: CDR1 SGHRS, CDR2 YFSETQ. CDR3 coding DNA: TGCGCCAGCAGATTCTCGGGGGGGGGCGGGGAGCTGTTTTTT. Amino acid sequence: CASRFSGGGGELFF.

The chain couples TRBV30 to TRBJ1-2; D is possibly TRBD1 (6 bases). V lost 5 bases, J lost 7 bases, and 11 bases lay in between. The CDR3 spans 11 residues. The germline CDR1 and CDR2 sequences are GTSNPN and SVGIG (reference sequence). The DNA of the CDR3 is TGTGCCTGGCGGTGGGGGGCTGGCTACACCTTC. It codes for CAWRWGAGYTF.